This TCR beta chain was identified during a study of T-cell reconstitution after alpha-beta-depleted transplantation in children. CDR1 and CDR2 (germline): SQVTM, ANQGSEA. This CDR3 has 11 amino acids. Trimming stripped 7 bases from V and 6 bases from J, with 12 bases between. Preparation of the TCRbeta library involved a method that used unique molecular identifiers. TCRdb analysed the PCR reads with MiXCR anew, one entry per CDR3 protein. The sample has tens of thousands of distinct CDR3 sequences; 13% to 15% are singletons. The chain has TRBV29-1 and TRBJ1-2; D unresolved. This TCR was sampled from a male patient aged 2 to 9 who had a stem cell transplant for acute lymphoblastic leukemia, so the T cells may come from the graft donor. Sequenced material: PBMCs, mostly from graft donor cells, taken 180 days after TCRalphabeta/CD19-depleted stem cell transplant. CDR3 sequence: CSGFEGNGYTF. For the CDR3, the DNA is TGCAGCGGCTTCGAGGGAAATGGCTACACCTTC.